This record looks at one TCR beta chain sequence and its context. This entry is derived from a study of blood T cell repertoires in COVID-19. Study information: COVID-19 samples, acute and convalescent, were from the United States, Italy and Spain. Sample material is recorded as cDNA or gDNA derived from T cells, B-cell-depleted T cells, or PBMCs.

CDR3 length equals 16 residues. Germline V gives CDR1 SGHTA, CDR2 FQGNSA. The ends lost 1 base at V and 1 base at J; junction bases unmatched: 6. Authors' processing steps: The authors estimated nucleated cell counts from reference gene primer amplification. TCRdb keeps only in-frame clones here, not all; method: immunoSEQ multiplex PCR. V, J and clone size are taken as reported in that table, and D and trimming were inferred from the DNA itself. The top ten clones hold roughly 9.1% of a sample with about 35,000 clones, about nine tenths of them seen once. The V call is TRBV7-2, the J call TRBJ2-5, with 7 bases aligning to TRBD2. The clonotype comes from a man older than 75 with active COVID-19. Sequenced input: peripheral blood. CDR3 sequence reads: CASSLGLAAPQETQYF. The CDR3 DNA reads TGTGCCAGCAGCTTAGGGCTAGCGGCTCCCCAAGAGACCCAGTACTTC.